One T cell receptor (beta chain) is described in this entry. Sequence at one end of the junction differs from germline and may be a read error. The CDR3 loop spans 14 amino acids. CDR1 is MNHEY and CDR2 is SVGAGI in the germline V gene. TCRbeta libraries were built with three rounds of nested PCR, modified from ARM-PCR. TCRdb recomputed calls from the multiplex PCR reads with MiXCR, one row per CDR3 protein. The repertoire consists of roughly 81,000 distinct CDR3 sequences, with less than 75% occurring once and the leading ten covering over 9.5%. The template was RNA from unsorted bulk tissue. These data belong to a study of tumor and adjacent non-tumor tissue in lung cancer.

The sequenced sample was lung tumor tissue. This rearrangement joins TRBV6-5 to TRBJ2-3; D is possibly TRBD1 (6 bases). This TCR was recovered from a woman aged 70-85 years with non-small cell lung cancer. CDR3 DNA sequence: TGTGCCAGCACTAGAGGGGGTAGCACAGATACGGAGTATTTT. It codes for CASTRGGSTDTEYF.